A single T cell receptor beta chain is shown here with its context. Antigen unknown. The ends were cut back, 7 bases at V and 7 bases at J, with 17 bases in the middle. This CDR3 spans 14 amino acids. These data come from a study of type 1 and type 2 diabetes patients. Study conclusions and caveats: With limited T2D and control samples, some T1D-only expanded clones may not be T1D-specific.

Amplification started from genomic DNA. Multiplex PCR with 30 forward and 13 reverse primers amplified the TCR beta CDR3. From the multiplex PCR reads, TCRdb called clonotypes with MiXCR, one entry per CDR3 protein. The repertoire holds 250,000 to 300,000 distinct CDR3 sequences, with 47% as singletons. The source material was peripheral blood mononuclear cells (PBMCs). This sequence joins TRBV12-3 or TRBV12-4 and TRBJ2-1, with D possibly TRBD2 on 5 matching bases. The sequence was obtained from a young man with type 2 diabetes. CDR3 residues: CASTLDSLGNEQFF. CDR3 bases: TGTGCCAGCACCCTGGACTCACTCGGGAATGAGCAGTTCTTC.